The present T cell receptor (beta chain) was sequenced within a study of beta chain features in type 1 diabetes. Study as a whole: Cell yields, gender and age were comparable in patients and healthy donors. Study-wide points: Patients with type 1 diabetes showed fewer VDJ junction insertions and more deletions.

Every bit of the isolated RNA underwent reverse transcription, so sequencing read expressed TCRB transcripts. Using immunoSEQ multiplex PCR, the repertoire was profiled, and TCRdb retains in-frame clones only, with some absent. The table includes roughly 350,000 clones, approximately 9.9% detected once. The CDR3 loop spans 12 amino acids. The germline V gene encodes CDR1 KGHSH and CDR2 LQKENI. V was cut by 2 bases and J by 7 bases, with 9 bases left in between. For this clone: What it binds is unknown.

The specimen was naive CD4+ T cells from blood. The TCR was taken from a woman aged 25 to 45 in good health. This chain uses TRBV18 with TRBJ2-7, with D possibly TRBD2 on 5 matching bases. The CDR3 is CASSPAGGEQYF. As DNA, the CDR3 is TGTGCCAGCTCACCAGCGGGCGGAGAGCAGTACTTC.